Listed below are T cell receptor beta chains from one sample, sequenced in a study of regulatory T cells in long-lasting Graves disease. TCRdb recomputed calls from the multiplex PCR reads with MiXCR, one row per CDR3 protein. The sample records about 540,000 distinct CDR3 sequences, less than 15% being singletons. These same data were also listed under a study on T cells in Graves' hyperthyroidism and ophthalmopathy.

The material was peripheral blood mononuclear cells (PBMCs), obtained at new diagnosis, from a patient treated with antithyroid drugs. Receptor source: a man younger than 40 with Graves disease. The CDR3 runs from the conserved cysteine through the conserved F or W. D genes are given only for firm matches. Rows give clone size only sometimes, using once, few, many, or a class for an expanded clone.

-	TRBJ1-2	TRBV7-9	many	CASSFGQADSGYTF	TGTGCCAGCAGCTTTGGGCAGGCGGACAGTGGCTACACCTTC
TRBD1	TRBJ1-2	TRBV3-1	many	CASSQALQGARGYTF	TGTGCCAGCAGCCAAGCTTTGCAGGGGGCAAGAGGCTACACCTTC
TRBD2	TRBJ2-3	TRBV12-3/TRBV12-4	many	CASSLAGSGRAATQYF	TGTGCCAGCAGTTTAGCGGGAAGCGGGAGGGCCGCTACGCAGTATTTT
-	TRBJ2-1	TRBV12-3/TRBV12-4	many	CASSSRGGQFF	TGTGCCAGCAGTTCCAGGGGAGGTCAGTTCTTC
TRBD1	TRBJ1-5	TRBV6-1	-	CASRGTGANQPQHF	TGTGCCAGCAGGGGGACAGGGGCCAATCAGCCCCAGCATTTT
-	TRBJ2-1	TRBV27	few	CASSHRQGGWEQFF	TGTGCCAGCAGTCACAGACAGGGAGGATGGGAGCAGTTCTTC
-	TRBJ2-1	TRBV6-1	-	CASSEFASSYNEQFF	TGTGCCAGCAGTGAATTCGCGTCCTCCTACAATGAGCAGTTCTTC
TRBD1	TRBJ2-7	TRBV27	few	CASSRPGQEYF	TGTGCCAGCAGTCGCCCGGGACAGGAGTACTTC
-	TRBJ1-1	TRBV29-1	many	CSVSRGDWGEAFF	TGCAGCGTTTCCAGAGGGGATTGGGGTGAAGCTTTCTTT
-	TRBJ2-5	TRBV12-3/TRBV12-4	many	CASSLGPGAITETQYF	TGTGCCAGCAGTTTAGGACCAGGGGCGATCACAGAGACCCAGTACTTC
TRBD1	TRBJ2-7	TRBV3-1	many	CASSPWDRERDEQYF	TGTGCCAGCAGCCCGTGGGACAGGGAAAGGGACGAGCAGTACTTC
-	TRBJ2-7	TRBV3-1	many	CASSQALGYEQYF	TGTGCCAGCAGCCAAGCCCTCGGTTACGAGCAGTACTTC
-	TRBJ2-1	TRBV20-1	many	CSAGPIYNEQFF	TGCAGTGCCGGACCGATTTACAATGAGCAGTTCTTC
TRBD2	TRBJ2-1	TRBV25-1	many	CASSLAGVFDEQFF	TGTGCCAGCAGTCTAGCGGGAGTGTTCGATGAGCAGTTCTTC
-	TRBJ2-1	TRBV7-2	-	CASSDGYGSGQFF	TGTGCCAGCAGCGATGGATATGGGTCAGGGCAGTTCTTC
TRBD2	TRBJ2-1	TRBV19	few	CASSIARGRGSAEQFF	TGTGCCAGTAGTATAGCGCGCGGGAGAGGCTCGGCTGAGCAGTTCTTC
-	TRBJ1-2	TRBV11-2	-	CASSLARTDYYGYTF	TGTGCCAGCAGCTTAGCCCGGACGGATTACTATGGCTACACCTTC
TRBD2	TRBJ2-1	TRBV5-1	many	CASSLASGSSYNEQFF	TGCGCCAGCAGCTTGGCTAGCGGGAGCTCCTACAATGAGCAGTTCTTC
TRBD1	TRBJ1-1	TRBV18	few	CASSPGTGTSAEAFF	TGTGCCAGCTCCCCCGGGACAGGGACGAGCGCTGAAGCTTTCTTT
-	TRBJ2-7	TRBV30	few	CAWMGPTSYEQYF	TGTGCCTGGATGGGACCAACCTCCTACGAGCAGTACTTC
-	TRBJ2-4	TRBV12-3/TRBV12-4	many	CASSSPGAGRLQYF	TGTGCCAGCAGTTCCCCAGGGGCGGGCCGCCTTCAGTACTTC
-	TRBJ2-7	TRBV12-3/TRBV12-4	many	CASSGGGFYEQYF	TGTGCCAGCTCCGGGGGCGGATTCTACGAGCAGTACTTC
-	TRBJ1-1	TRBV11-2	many	CASSLVTAPEAFF	TGTGCCAGCAGCTTGGTCACCGCCCCTGAAGCTTTCTTT
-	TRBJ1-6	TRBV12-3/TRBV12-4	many	CASSSTRNSPLHF	TGTGCCAGCAGTTCTACTCGCAATTCACCCCTCCACTTT
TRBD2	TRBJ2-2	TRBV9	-	CASSVSPSGKDGELFF	TGTGCCAGCAGCGTAAGTCCTAGCGGGAAGGACGGGGAGCTGTTTTTT
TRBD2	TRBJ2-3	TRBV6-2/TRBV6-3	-	CASSRLAGRSDTQYF	TGTGCCAGCAGTAGACTAGCGGGGCGGTCAGATACGCAGTATTTT
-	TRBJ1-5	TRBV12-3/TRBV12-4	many	CASSLRGGPDQPQHF	TGTGCCAGCAGTTTAAGGGGGGGCCCCGACCAGCCCCAGCATTTT
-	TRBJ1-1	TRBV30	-	CAWSVLVNTEAFF	TGTGCCTGGAGTGTTTTGGTGAACACTGAAGCTTTCTTT
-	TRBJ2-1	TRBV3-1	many	CASSHRRGEQFF	TGTGCCAGCAGCCACCGCAGGGGTGAGCAGTTCTTC
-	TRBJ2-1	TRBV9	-	CASDRDGPYNEQFF	TGTGCCAGTGATCGTGATGGCCCCTACAATGAGCAGTTCTTC
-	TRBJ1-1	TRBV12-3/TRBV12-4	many	CASSLQAGYTEAFF	TGTGCCAGCAGTCTCCAGGCGGGGTACACTGAAGCTTTCTTT
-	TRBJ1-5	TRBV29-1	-	CSVEVADSNQPQHF	TGCAGCGTTGAAGTGGCGGATAGCAATCAGCCCCAGCATTTT
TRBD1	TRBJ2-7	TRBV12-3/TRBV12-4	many	CASSLTGGVYEQYF	TGTGCCAGCAGTTTGACAGGGGGCGTCTACGAGCAGTACTTC
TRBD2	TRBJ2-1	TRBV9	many	CASSPLGLAGYNEQFF	TGTGCCAGCAGCCCTTTGGGACTAGCGGGATACAATGAGCAGTTCTTC
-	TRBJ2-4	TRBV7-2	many	CASSRGLRNIQYF	TGTGCCAGCAGCCGGGGGTTACGAAACATTCAGTACTTC
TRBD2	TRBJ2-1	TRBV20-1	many	CSARPGLGFNEQFF	TGCAGTGCTCGTCCGGGACTAGGATTCAATGAGCAGTTCTTC
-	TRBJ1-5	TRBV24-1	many	CATSDFRLDVWPQHF	TGTGCCACCAGTGATTTCAGGTTGGACGTATGGCCCCAGCATTTT
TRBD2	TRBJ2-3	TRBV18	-	CASSPPIAGGPTDTQYF	TGTGCCAGCTCACCACCCATAGCGGGAGGGCCGACAGATACGCAGTATTTT